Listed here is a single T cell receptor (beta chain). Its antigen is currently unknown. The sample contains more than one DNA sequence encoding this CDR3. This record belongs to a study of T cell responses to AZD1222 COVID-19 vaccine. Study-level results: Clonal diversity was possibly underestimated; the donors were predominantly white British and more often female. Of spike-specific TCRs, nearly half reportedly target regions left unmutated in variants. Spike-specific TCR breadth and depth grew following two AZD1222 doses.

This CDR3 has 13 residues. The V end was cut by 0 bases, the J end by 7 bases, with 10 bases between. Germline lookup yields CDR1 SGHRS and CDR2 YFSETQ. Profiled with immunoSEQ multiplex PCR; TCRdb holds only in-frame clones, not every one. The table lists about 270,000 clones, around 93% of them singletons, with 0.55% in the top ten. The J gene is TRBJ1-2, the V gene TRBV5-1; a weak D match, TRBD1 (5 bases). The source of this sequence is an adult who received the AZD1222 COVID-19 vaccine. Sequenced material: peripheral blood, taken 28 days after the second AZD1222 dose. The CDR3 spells CASSLAGRSGYTF. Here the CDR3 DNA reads TGCGCCAGCAGCTTGGCGGGGCGGAGTGGCTACACCTTC.